Sequencing of this T cell receptor (beta chain) was carried out in a study of breast tumors, draining lymph nodes, adjacent tissues. In the case of this clonotype: What it recognizes is unknown.

V was shortened by 5 bases and J by 2 bases, with 13 bases between the two germline ends. Germline V gene lookup returns CDR1 DFQATT and CDR2 SNEGSKA (reference sequence). The CDR3 is made up of 14 amino acids. Notes on the study in general: Luminal-like breast cancer showed significantly higher tumor–nontumor repertoire similarity than basal-like. Data only fit, rather than demonstrated, lymph node origin of most tumor T cells. Tumor repertoires ranked between lymph nodes and nontumor tissue in diversity, with V and J gene preferences. Data fit most tumor T cells coming from lymph node, expanding in tumor.

TCRdb passed the multiplex PCR reads through MiXCR, listing each CDR3 protein once. The sample contains 17,000 or so distinct CDR3 sequences, about 60% of which appear only once. The sample taken for sequencing was tumor-adjacent breast tissue. This receptor was obtained from a female donor with breast cancer. Some clones in this sample may be carry-over from other donors' samples. This chain joins TRBV20-1 and TRBJ1-5; D gene uncertain. CDR3: CSAGPYGGNQPQHF. DNA for the CDR3: TGCAGTGCTGGGCCTTATGGGGGCAATCAGCCCCAGCATTTT.